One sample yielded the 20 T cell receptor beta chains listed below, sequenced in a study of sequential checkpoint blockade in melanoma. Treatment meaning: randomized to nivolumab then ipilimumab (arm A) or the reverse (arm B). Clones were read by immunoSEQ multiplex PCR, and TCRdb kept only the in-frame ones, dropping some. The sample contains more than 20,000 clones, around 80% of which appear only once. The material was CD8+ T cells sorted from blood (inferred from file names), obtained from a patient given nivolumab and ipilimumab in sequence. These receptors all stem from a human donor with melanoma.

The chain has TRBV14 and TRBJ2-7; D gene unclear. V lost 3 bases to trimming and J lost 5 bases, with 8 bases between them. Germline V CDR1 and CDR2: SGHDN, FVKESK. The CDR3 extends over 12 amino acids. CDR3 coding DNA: TGTGCCAGCAGCCATGACACGGACGAGCAGTACTTC. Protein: CASSHDTDEQYF.

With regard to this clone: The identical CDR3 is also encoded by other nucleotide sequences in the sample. CDR3 sequence (DNA): TGTGCCAGCAGCTCTCTAGCGAGCGGGACTAGCACAGATACGCAGTATTTT. This codes for CASSSLASGTSTDTQYF. The chain recombines TRBV9 with TRBJ2-3; 7 nucleotides line up with TRBD2. V trimming: 4 bases; J trimming: 0 bases; junction bases outside the gene matches: 11. CDR1 is SGDLS, CDR2 YYNGEE, per germline. This CDR3 is 17 amino acids long.

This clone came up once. CDR3 sequence (DNA): TGTGCCAGCAGCCGACAGTTTCCAGCCGAGACCCAGTACTTC. Encoded protein: CASSRQFPAETQYF. The chain recombines TRBV28 with TRBJ2-5, with D perhaps TRBD1 (5 bases). This CDR3 spans 14 amino acids. Germline values: CDR1 MDHEN, CDR2 SYDVKM. V lost 6 bases to trimming and J lost 5 bases, with 16 bases between them.

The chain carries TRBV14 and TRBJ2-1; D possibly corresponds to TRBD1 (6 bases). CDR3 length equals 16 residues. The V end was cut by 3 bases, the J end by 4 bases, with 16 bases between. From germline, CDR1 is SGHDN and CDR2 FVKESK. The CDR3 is CASSQLGGGNYNEQFF. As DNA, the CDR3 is TGTGCCAGCAGCCAGCTCGGTGGGGGCAATTACAATGAGCAGTTCTTC. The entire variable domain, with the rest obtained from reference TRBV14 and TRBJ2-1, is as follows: EAGVTQFPSHSVIEKGQTVTLRCDPISGHDNLYWYRRVMGKEIKFLLHFVKESKQDESGMPNNRFLAERTGGTYSTLKVQPAELEDSGVYFCASSQLGGGNYNEQFFGPGTRLTVL.

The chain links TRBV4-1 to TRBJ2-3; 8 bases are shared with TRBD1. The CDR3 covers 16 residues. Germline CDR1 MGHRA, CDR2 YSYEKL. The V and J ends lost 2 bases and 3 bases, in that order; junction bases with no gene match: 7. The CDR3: CASSQSDRAKTDTQYF. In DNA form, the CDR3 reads TGCGCCAGCAGCCAATCGGACAGGGCTAAGACAGATACGCAGTATTTT.

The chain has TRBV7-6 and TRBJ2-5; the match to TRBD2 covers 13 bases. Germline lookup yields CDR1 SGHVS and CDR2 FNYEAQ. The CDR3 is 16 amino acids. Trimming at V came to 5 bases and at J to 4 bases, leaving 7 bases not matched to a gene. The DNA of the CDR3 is TGTGCCAGCAGCCCCGGACTAGCGGGAGTAAGAGAGACCCAGTACTTC. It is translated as CASSPGLAGVRETQYF.

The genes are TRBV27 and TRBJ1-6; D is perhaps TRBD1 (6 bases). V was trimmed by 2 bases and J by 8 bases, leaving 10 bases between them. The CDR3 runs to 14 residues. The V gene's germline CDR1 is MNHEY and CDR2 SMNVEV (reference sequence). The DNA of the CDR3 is TGTGCCAGCAGTTTAAACAGGGTGGATTCACCCCTCCACTTT. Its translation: CASSLNRVDSPLHF.

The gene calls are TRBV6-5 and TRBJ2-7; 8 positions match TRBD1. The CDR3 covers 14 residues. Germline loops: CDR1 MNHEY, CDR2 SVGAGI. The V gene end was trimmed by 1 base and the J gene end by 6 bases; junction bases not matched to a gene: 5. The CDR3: CASSYLTGEAEQYF. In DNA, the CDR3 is TGTGCCAGCAGTTACTTGACAGGGGAGGCCGAGCAGTACTTC.

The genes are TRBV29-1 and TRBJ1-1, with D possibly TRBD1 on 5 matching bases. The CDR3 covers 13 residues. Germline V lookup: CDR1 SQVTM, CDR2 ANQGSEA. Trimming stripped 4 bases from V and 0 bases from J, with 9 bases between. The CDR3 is CSVVRGLNTEAFF. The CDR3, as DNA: TGCAGCGTTGTAAGGGGTCTGAACACTGAAGCTTTCTTT. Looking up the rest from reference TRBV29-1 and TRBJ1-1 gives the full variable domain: SAVISQKPSRDICQRGTSLTIQCQVDSQVTMMFWYRQQPGQSLTLIATANQGSEATYESGFVIDKFPISRPNLTFSTLTVSNMSPEDSSIYLCSVVRGLNTEAFFGQGTRLTVV.

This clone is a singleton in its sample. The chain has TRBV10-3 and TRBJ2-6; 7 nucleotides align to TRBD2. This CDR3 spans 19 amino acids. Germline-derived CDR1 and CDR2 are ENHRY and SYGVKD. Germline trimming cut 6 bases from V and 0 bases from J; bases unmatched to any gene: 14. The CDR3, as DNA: TGTGCCATCAGCGACGGGAGGTACACAAAACTCTCTGGGGCCAACGTCCTGACTTTC. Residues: CAISDGRYTKLSGANVLTF.

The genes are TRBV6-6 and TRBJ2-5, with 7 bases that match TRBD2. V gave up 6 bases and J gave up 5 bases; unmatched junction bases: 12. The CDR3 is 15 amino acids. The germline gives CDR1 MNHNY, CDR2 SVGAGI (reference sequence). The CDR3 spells CASSQGEGPWETQYF. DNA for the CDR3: TGTGCCAGCAGCCAAGGGGAGGGTCCGTGGGAGACCCAGTACTTC.

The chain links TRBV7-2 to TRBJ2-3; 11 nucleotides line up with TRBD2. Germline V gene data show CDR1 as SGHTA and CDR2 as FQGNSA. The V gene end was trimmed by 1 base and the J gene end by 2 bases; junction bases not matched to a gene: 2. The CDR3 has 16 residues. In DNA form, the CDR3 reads TGTGCCAGCAGCTTAGGACTAGCGGGGAACACAGATACGCAGTATTTT. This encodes CASSLGLAGNTDTQYF.

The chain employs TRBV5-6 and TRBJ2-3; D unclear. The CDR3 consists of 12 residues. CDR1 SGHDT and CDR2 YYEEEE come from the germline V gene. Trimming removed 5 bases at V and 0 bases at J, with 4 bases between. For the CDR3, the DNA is TGTGCCAGCAGTCTTAGCACAGATACGCAGTATTTT. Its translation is CASSLSTDTQYF.

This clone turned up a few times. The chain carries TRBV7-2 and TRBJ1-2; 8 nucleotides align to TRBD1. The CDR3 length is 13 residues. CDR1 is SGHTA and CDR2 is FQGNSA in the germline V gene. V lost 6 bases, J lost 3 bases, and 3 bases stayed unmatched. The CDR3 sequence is CASRAGGDYGYTF. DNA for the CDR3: TGTGCCAGCAGGGCAGGGGGCGACTATGGCTACACCTTC.

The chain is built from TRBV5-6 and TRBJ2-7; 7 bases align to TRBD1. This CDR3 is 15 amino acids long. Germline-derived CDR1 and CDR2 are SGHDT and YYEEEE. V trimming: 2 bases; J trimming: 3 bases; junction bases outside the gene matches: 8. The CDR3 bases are TGTGCCAGCAGCTTCAGACAGGGTCCCCTCTACGAGCAGTACTTC. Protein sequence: CASSFRQGPLYEQYF.

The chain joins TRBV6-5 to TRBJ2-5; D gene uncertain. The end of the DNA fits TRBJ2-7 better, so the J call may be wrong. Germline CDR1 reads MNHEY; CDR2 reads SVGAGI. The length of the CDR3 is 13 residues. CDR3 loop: CASSRYAAYEQYF. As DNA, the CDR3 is TGTGCCAGCAGTAGATACGCGGCCTACGAGCAGTACTTC.

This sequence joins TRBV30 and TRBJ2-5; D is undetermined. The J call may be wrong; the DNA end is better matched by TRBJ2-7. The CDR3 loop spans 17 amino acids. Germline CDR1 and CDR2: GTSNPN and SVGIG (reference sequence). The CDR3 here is CAWSRPLLSVASYEQYF. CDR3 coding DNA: TGTGCCTGGAGTCGCCCTCTTCTGAGCGTAGCCTCCTACGAGCAGTACTTC.

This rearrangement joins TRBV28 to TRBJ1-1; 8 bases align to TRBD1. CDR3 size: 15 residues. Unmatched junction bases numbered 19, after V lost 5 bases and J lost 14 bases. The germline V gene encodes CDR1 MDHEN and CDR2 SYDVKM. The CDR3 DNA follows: TGTGCCAGCAGTCCTCCCGGGACAGGACCCCCGGTGGGCTTCTTT. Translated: CASSPPGTGPPVGFF.

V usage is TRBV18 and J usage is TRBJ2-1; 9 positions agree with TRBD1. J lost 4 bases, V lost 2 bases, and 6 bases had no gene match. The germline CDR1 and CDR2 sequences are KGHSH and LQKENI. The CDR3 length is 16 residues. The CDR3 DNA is TGTGCCAGCTCACCAAGGGGGACAGGGTTTTACAATGAGCAGTTCTTC. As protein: CASSPRGTGFYNEQFF. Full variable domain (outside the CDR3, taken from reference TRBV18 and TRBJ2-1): NAGVMQNPRHLVRRRGQEARLRCSPMKGHSHVYWYRQLPEEGLKFMVYLQKENIIDESGMPKERFSAEFPKEGPSILRIQQVVRGDSAAYFCASSPRGTGFYNEQFFGPGTRLTVL.

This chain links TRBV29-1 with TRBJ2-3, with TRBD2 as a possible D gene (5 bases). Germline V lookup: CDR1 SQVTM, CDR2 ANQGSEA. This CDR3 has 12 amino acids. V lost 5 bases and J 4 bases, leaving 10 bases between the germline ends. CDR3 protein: CSVRLAADTQYF. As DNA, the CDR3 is TGCAGCGTTCGGCTAGCTGCAGATACGCAGTATTTT.